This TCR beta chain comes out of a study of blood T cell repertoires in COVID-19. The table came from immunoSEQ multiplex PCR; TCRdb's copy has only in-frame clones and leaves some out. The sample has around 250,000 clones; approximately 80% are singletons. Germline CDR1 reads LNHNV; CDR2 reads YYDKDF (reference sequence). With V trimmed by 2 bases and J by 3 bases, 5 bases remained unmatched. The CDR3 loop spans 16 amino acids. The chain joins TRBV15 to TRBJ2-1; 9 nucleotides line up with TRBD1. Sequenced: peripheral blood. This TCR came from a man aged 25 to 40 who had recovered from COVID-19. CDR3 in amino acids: CATSRTGQGGYNEQFF. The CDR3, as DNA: TGTGCCACCAGCAGAACGGGACAGGGAGGCTACAATGAGCAGTTCTTC.